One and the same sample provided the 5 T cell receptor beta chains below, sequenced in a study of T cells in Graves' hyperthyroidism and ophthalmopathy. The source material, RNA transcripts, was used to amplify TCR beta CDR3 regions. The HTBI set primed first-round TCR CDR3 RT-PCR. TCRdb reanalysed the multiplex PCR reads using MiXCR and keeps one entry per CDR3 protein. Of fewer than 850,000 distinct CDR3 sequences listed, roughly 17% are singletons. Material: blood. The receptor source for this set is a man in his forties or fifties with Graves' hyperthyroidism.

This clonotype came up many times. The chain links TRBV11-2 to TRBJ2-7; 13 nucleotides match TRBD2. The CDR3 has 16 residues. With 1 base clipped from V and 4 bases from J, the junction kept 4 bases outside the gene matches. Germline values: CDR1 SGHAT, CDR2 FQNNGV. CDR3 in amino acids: CASSLVPGLAGYEQYF. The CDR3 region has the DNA TGTGCCAGCAGCTTAGTCCCGGGACTAGCGGGATACGAGCAGTACTTC.

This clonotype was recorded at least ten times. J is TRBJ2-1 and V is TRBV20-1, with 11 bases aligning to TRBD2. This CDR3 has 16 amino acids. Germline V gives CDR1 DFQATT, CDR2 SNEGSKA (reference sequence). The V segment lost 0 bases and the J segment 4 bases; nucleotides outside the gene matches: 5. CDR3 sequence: CSARETSGATYNEQFF. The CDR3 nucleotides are TGCAGTGCTAGAGAGACTAGCGGGGCGACTTACAATGAGCAGTTCTTC.

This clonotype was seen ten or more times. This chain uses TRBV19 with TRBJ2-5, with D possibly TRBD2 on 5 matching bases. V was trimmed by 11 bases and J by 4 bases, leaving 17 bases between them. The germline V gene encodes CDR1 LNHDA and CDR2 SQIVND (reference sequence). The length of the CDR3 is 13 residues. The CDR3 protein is CAASGEDGETQYF. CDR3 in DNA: TGTGCCGCCAGCGGAGAGGATGGAGAGACCCAGTACTTC.

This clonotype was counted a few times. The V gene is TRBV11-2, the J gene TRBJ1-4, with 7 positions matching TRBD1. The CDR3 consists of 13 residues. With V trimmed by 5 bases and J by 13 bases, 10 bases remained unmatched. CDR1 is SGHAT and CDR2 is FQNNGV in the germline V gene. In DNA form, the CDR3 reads TGTGCCAGCAGCCCCACCGGGACAGTATCACTGTTTTTT. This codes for CASSPTGTVSLFF.

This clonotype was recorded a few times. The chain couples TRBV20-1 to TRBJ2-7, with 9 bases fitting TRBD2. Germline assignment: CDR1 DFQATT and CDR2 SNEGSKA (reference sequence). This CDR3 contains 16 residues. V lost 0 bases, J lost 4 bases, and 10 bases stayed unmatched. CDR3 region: CSARDLPGLAQYEQYF. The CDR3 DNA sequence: TGCAGTGCTAGAGATCTCCCGGGACTAGCCCAATACGAGCAGTACTTC.